This T cell receptor beta chain stems from a study of naive and memory T cell subsets. Whole-study findings and limits: There was no ground truth to check naive and memory subset results. Naive repertoires, especially CD8, held a few larger clonotypes, possibly memory cells re-expressing CD45RA.

From the second PCR step, alpha and beta chains were amplified apart. Germline lookup yields CDR1 SGDLS and CDR2 YYNGEE. The CDR3 loop spans 16 amino acids. V was trimmed by 0 bases and J by 0 bases, leaving 7 bases between them. The beta constant-region primer was an equimolar mix of two oligonucleotides covering TRBC1 and TRBC2. Four rounds of PCR amplified the ligated cDNA using nested alpha and beta constant-region primers plus SP2. TCRdb recomputed calls from the UMI-ligation and nested PCR reads with MiXCR, one row per CDR3 protein. The data show over 100,000 distinct CDR3 sequences, more than 12% seen once. Of note for this clonotype: The antigen remains undetermined.

This sequence joins TRBV9 and TRBJ2-6; no clear D gene. The sample was naive CD8+ T cells from blood. This TCR was sampled from a human donor in good health. CDR3 DNA sequence: TGTGCCAGCAGCGTAGTGTCGTCCTCTGGGGCCAACGTCCTGACTTTC. Translated, it gives CASSVVSSSGANVLTF.